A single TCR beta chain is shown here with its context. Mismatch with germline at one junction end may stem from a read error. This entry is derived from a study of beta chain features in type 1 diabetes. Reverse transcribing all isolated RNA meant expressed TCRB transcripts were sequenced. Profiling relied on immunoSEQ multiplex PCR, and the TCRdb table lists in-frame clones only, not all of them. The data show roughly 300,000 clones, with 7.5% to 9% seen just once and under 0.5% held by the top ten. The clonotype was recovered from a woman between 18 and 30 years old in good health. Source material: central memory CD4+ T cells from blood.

The CDR3 nucleotides read TGTGCCATCAGTGTGGGGGAAAGCACAGATACGCAGTATTTT. It specifies CAISVGESTDTQYF. This chain uses TRBV6-5 with TRBJ2-3; TRBD1 or TRBD2 may be the D gene (5 bases each). The CDR3 has 14 amino acids. Germline-derived CDR1 and CDR2 are MNHEY and SVGAGI.